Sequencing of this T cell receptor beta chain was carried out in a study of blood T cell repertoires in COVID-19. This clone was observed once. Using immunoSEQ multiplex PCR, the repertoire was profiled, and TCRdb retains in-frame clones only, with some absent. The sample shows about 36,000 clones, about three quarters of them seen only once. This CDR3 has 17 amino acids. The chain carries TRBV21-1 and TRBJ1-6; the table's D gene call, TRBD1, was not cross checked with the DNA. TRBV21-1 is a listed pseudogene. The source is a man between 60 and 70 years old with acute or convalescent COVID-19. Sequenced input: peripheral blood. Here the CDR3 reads CASSKALGGRGHSPLHF. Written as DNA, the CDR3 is TGTGCCAGCAGCAAAGCGCTTGGTGGCAGGGGGCACTCACCCCTCCACTTT.